Detailed here is one TCR beta chain. In the study's own analysis: Amplified reference gene primers provided the basis for estimating nucleated cell counts. Data came from immunoSEQ multiplex PCR; TCRdb stores just in-frame clones and leaves some out. The DNA gave D and trimming, while V, J and clone size come from that table. Seen here are about 110,000 clones, about 90% observed once, and the top ten hold around 2%. This sample was included in a study of blood T cell repertoires in COVID-19. Looking at the study overall: Some COVID-19 samples were acute and others convalescent; all came from the United States, Italy and Spain. Sources were T cells, B-cell-depleted T cells, or PBMCs; the material itself was cDNA or gDNA.

This CDR3 has 15 residues. After removal of 6 bases from V and 2 bases from J, the junction contained 6 bases not matched to a gene. Germline V gene data show CDR1 as LNHDA and CDR2 as SQIVND (reference sequence). Sequenced input: peripheral blood. V usage is TRBV19 and J usage is TRBJ1-5; 8 bases fit TRBD1. The TCR was taken from a human donor in a cohort sampled during active COVID-19. CDR3 loop: CASSSDRGGNQPQHF. The CDR3 DNA is TGTGCCAGTAGCAGTGACAGGGGAGGCAATCAGCCCCAGCATTTT.